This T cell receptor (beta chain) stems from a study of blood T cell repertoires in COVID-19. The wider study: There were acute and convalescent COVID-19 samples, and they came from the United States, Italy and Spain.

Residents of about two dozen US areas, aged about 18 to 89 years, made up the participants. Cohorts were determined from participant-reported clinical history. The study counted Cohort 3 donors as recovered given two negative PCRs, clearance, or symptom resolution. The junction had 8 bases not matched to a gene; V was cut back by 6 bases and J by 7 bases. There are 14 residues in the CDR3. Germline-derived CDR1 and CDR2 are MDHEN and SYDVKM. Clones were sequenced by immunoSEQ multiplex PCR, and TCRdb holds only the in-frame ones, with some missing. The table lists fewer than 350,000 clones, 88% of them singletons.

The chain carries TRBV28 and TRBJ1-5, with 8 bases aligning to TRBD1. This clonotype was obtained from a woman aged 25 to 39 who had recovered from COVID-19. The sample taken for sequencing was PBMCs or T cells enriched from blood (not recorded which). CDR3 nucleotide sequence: TGTGCCAGCAGACCCCCCGGACAGGGCCAGCCCCAGCATTTT. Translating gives CASRPPGQGQPQHF.